The entry below gives a single T cell receptor (beta chain) sequence along with its context. The antigen is unknown. These data originate in a study of OX40 agonist ivuxolimab in advanced cancers. Turning to the study itself: Anti-PD-1, anti-PD-L1 or anti-CTLA-4 therapy given earlier was allowed, and 30% to 45% had some. Whole-study findings and limits: Patients who responded partially at 0.1-3.0 mg/kg showed clonal expansion ranking among the lowest.

Sequencing was performed with immunoSEQ multiplex PCR; in TCRdb, only in-frame clones are kept and a portion is missing. The table has approximately 25,000 clones, approximately 80% seen once. This CDR3 is built from 14 residues. V lost 8 bases, J lost 7 bases, and 9 bases stayed unmatched. Per the germline V gene, CDR1 is LNHDA and CDR2 is SQIVND (reference sequence). This chain uses TRBV19 with TRBJ2-1, with 9 bases fitting TRBD2. The source material was CD4+ or CD8+ T cells sorted from blood, sampled in a trial of the OX40 agonist ivuxolimab. The clonotype was recovered from an adult with an advanced solid tumor such as melanoma, head and neck, liver or kidney cancer. The CDR3: CASGSGRSLNEQFF. For the CDR3, the DNA is TGTGCCAGTGGAAGCGGGAGGTCCCTTAATGAGCAGTTCTTC.